Each of the 15 T cell receptor beta chains below was sequenced from the same sample in a study of cytomegalovirus exposure and HLA in healthy donors. Primers for the PCR totalled 60 Vbeta and 13 Jbeta. Profiling relied on immunoSEQ multiplex PCR, and the TCRdb table lists in-frame clones only, not all of them. The table includes about 120,000 clones, 55% to 75% detected once. Sequences were obtained from PBMCs. These receptors originate from a man aged 25-40 years in good health and CMV-seronegative.

The rearrangement joins TRBV28 to TRBJ1-1; 8 nucleotides agree with TRBD1. CDR3 size: 13 residues. V dropped 10 bases and J dropped 3; count of bases not matched to a gene: 7. CDR1 and CDR2 from the germline V gene are MDHEN and SYDVKM. The CDR3 reads CATRETGDTEAFF. The DNA for the CDR3 is TGTGCCACCAGGGAGACAGGGGACACTGAAGCTTTCTTT. Full variable domain (remainder filled in from reference TRBV28 and TRBJ1-1): DVKVTQSSRYLVKRTGEKVFLECVQDMDHENMFWYRQDPGLGLRLIYFSYDVKMKEKGDIPEGYSVSREKKERFSLILESASTNQTSMYLCATRETGDTEAFFGQGTRLTVV.

The CDR3 sequence is CASSQRGTGAGGQFF. As DNA, the CDR3 is TGCGCCAGCAGCCAGCGCGGGACAGGGGCCGGTGGGCAGTTCTTC. This rearrangement joins TRBV4-3 to TRBJ2-1, with 10 bases aligning to TRBD1. The CDR3 covers 15 residues. In germline, CDR1 is LGHNA, CDR2 YSLEER. V lost 3 bases, J lost 12 bases, and 11 bases stayed unmatched.

This sequence joins TRBV7-9 and TRBJ2-1; 9 nucleotides match TRBD1. Germline values: CDR1 SEHNR, CDR2 FQNEAQ (reference sequence). The ends lost 5 bases at V and 4 bases at J; junction bases unmatched: 9. The CDR3 length is 16 residues. The CDR3 loop is CASSIQQGANYNEQFF. The CDR3 bases are TGTGCCAGCAGCATTCAACAGGGGGCAAATTACAATGAGCAGTTCTTC. The variable domain in full, with the rest retrieved from reference TRBV7-9 and TRBJ2-1, is DTGVSQNPRHKITKRGQNVTFRCDPISEHNRLYWYRQTLGQGPEFLTYFQNEAQLEKSRLLSDRFSAERPKGSFSTLEIQRTEQGDSAMYLCASSIQQGANYNEQFFGPGTRLTVL.

The J gene is TRBJ1-5, the V gene TRBV5-1; TRBD1 is a possible D gene (6 bases). The CDR3 consists of 13 residues. Germline V gives CDR1 SGHRS, CDR2 YFSETQ. V dropped 3 bases and J dropped 4 bases, with 8 bases sitting between them. In DNA form, the CDR3 reads TGCGCCAGCAGCTCAGGGGAGAATCAGCCCCAGCATTTT. Amino acids: CASSSGENQPQHF.

Concerning this clone itself: A read error may produce the germline difference seen at one junction end. The genes are TRBV2 and TRBJ2-1; the D gene is possibly TRBD2 (7 bases). This CDR3 contains 15 residues. Per the germline V gene, CDR1 is SNHLY and CDR2 is FYNNEI. CDR3 DNA: TGTGCCAGCACCTTGGAGGGGGGGCCAGACAATGGGCAGTTCTTC. This encodes CASTLEGGPDNGQFF.

The chain employs TRBV5-1 and TRBJ2-2; 10 bases line up with TRBD1. The CDR3 loop spans 15 amino acids. V trimming: 6 bases; J trimming: 4 bases; junction bases outside the gene matches: 6. Germline CDR1 and CDR2: SGHRS and YFSETQ. The CDR3 here is CASTSGQGFTGELFF. In DNA form, the CDR3 reads TGCGCCAGCACCTCGGGACAGGGGTTCACCGGGGAGCTGTTTTTT. The variable domain in full, with the rest retrieved from reference TRBV5-1 and TRBJ2-2, is KAGVTQTPRYLIKTRGQQVTLSCSPISGHRSVSWYQQTPGQGLQFLFEYFSETQRNKGNFPGRFSGRQFSNSRSEMNVSTLELGDSALYLCASTSGQGFTGELFFGEGSRLTVL.

This clone was detected a few times. This chain uses TRBV30 with TRBJ1-5; D not certain. V was pared by 2 bases and J by 3 bases, with 14 bases between. The V gene's germline CDR1 is GTSNPN and CDR2 SVGIG (reference sequence). The CDR3 sequence is 15 residues long. CDR3: CAWSSTMEDNQPQHF. In DNA, the CDR3 is TGTGCCTGGAGTTCTACGATGGAGGACAATCAGCCCCAGCATTTT.

The gene calls are TRBV29-1 and TRBJ2-6; 7 bases line up with TRBD2. Looked up from germline, CDR1 is SQVTM and CDR2 is ANQGSEA. The CDR3 is made up of 14 amino acids. V dropped 4 bases and J dropped 0; count of bases not matched to a gene: 0. The CDR3 is CSVGGGSGANVLTF. CDR3 bases: TGCAGCGTTGGGGGGGGCTCTGGGGCCAACGTCCTGACTTTC. The variable domain in full, with the rest retrieved from reference TRBV29-1 and TRBJ2-6, is SAVISQKPSRDICQRGTSLTIQCQVDSQVTMMFWYRQQPGQSLTLIATANQGSEATYESGFVIDKFPISRPNLTFSTLTVSNMSPEDSSIYLCSVGGGSGANVLTFGAGSRLTVL.

On this clone: The germline gene is not matched at one end of the junction; a read error may be the cause. The rearrangement links TRBV12-5 to TRBJ2-6, with D possibly being TRBD1 (5 bases). The germline gives CDR1 LGHNT, CDR2 FRNRAP. This CDR3 is 17 amino acids long. The CDR3 DNA reads as TGTGCTAGTGGTCCCGCCGGGCAGCACTCTGGGGCCAACGTCCCGACTTTC. Protein sequence: CASGPAGQHSGANVPTF.

The chain carries TRBV2 and TRBJ2-1; 10 nucleotides agree with TRBD2. V gave up 5 bases and J gave up 7 bases; unmatched junction bases: 5. The CDR3 runs to 14 residues. The germline CDR1 and CDR2 sequences are SNHLY and FYNNEI. CDR3 residues: CASSRLAGVNEQFF. In DNA, the CDR3 is TGTGCCAGCAGTCGTCTAGCGGGGGTTAATGAGCAGTTCTTC. Based on the CDR3 plus reference TRBV2 and TRBJ2-1, the full variable domain is EPEVTQTPSHQVTQMGQEVILRCVPISNHLYFYWYRQILGQKVEFLVSFYNNEISEKSEIFDDQFSVERPDGSNFTLKIRSTKLEDSAMYFCASSRLAGVNEQFFGPGTRLTVL.

This clone was seen a handful of times. The V gene is TRBV5-5, the J gene TRBJ1-5; 10 bases fit TRBD1. Trimming took 1 base from V and 6 from J; bases not matched to a gene: 4. Germline loops: CDR1 SGHKS, CDR2 YYEKEE (reference sequence). CDR3 size: 15 residues. CDR3 sequence reads: CASSLLTGGTQPQHF. The CDR3 bases are TGTGCCAGCAGCTTGCTGACAGGGGGCACTCAGCCCCAGCATTTT.

The V gene is TRBV2, the J gene TRBJ1-4; D might be TRBD1 (6 bases). CDR3 length: 13 amino acids. Deletions cut 6 bases from V and 7 bases from J, with 12 bases between. Germline CDR1 reads SNHLY; CDR2 reads FYNNEI. The CDR3 loop is CASRGGGSEKLFF. CDR3 nucleotide sequence: TGTGCCAGCAGAGGGGGAGGGAGTGAAAAACTGTTTTTT.

This clone appeared a few times. The chain uses TRBV7-3 and TRBJ2-1; D uncertain. CDR1 and CDR2 from the germline V gene are SGHTA and FQGTGA. CDR3 size: 16 residues. V was trimmed by 0 bases and J by 1 base, leaving 10 bases between them. In DNA, the CDR3 is TGTGCCAGCAGCTTAACCGTTAAAGCTTCCTACAATGAGCAGTTCTTC. It encodes CASSLTVKASYNEQFF.

V and J are TRBV15 and TRBJ2-3; 8 nucleotides align to TRBD2. Germline V gives CDR1 LNHNV, CDR2 YYDKDF (reference sequence). V lost 3 bases, J lost 2 bases, and 13 bases stayed unmatched. The CDR3 length is 18 residues. The CDR3: CATSSRGGRARDTDTQYF. The CDR3 coding sequence is TGTGCCACCAGCAGTCGGGGGGGACGGGCGAGAGACACAGATACGCAGTATTTT.

Only a few counts were recorded for this clone. The chain uses TRBV21-1 and TRBJ2-7; the table's D gene call, TRBD2, was not cross checked with the DNA. TRBV21-1 has pseudogene status. CDR3 length: 15 residues. CDR3 nucleotide sequence: TGTGCCAGCAGCAACTTCGGGGTAGCCTCCTACGAGCAGTACTTC. Amino acid sequence: CASSNFGVASYEQYF.